The next 22 T cell receptor beta chains were all read from a single sample in a study of shared clonotypes between healthy human individuals. Sequenced by immunoSEQ multiplex PCR; TCRdb stores in-frame clones only, minus some. Of more than 400,000 clones detected, 90% to 96% appear once; the ten largest clones hold approximately 0.06%. Sequenced sample: naive CD4+ T cells sorted from blood. Subset given: CD45RA+ positively selected. Receptors were obtained from a woman aged 25-40 years in good health.

The chain is built from TRBV27 and TRBJ2-5; D remains unclear. The J call may not be correct, given that the DNA end is closer to TRBJ2-7. CDR1 is MNHEY, CDR2 SMNVEV, per germline (reference sequence). CDR3 size: 9 residues. CDR3 in amino acids: CASSTEQYF. For the CDR3, the DNA is TGTGCCAGCAGTACCGAGCAGTACTTC.

The gene calls are TRBV19 and TRBJ1-5, with D perhaps TRBD1 (5 bases). Deletions cut 2 bases from V and 5 bases from J, with 13 bases between. Germline V CDR1 and CDR2: LNHDA, SQIVND (reference sequence). This CDR3 spans 15 amino acids. CDR3 protein: CASSIPGTRDQPQHF. The CDR3 DNA sequence: TGTGCCAGTAGTATACCGGGGACCCGAGATCAGCCCCAGCATTTT.

This clone has only one observation. The chain uses TRBV5-1 and TRBJ1-5, with a possible D match to TRBD1 (6 bases). The length of the CDR3 is 15 residues. CDR1 SGHRS and CDR2 YFSETQ come from the germline V gene. Between the trimmed V and J ends, which lost 5 bases and 0 bases, there was a span of 12 bases. The CDR3 sequence: CASSLQGNSNQPQHF. CDR3 DNA: TGCGCCAGCAGTTTACAGGGAAATAGCAATCAGCCCCAGCATTTT.

The gene calls are TRBV27 and TRBJ1-5; possibly TRBD1 for D (6 bases). The CDR3 contains 14 residues. V lost 5 bases to trimming and J lost 0 bases, with 8 bases between them. The germline CDR1 and CDR2 sequences are MNHEY and SMNVEV (reference sequence). The CDR3 nucleotides are TGTGCCAGCAGTACAGGGACTAGCAATCAGCCCCAGCATTTT. Encoded protein: CASSTGTSNQPQHF.

This chain's CDR3 is CASCHGLTLEQYF. As DNA, the CDR3 is TGCGCCAGCTGTCACGGGTTAACCCTCGAGCAGTACTTC. This sequence joins TRBV10-1 and TRBJ2-7; D not certain. Germline assignment: CDR1 WNHNN and CDR2 SYGVQD (reference sequence). The CDR3 covers 13 residues. Trimming removed 8 bases at V and 6 bases at J, with 17 bases between.

The chain is built from TRBV19 and TRBJ2-2, with no clear D. Germline V gene data show CDR1 as LNHDA and CDR2 as SQIVND (reference sequence). Between the trimmed V and J ends, which lost 6 bases and 1 base, there was a span of 9 bases. This CDR3 is built from 14 residues. This chain's CDR3 is CASRKSENTGELFF. The CDR3 region has the DNA TGTGCCAGTAGAAAGTCGGAGAACACCGGGGAGCTGTTTTTT.

The rearrangement links TRBV5-4 to TRBJ1-1; possibly TRBD1 for D (5 bases). V was trimmed by 0 bases and J by 1 base, leaving 7 bases between them. The germline V gene encodes CDR1 SGHNT and CDR2 YYREEE (reference sequence). This CDR3 spans 14 amino acids. The CDR3 here is CASSLVDRNTEAFF. The CDR3 DNA reads as TGTGCCAGCAGCTTGGTCGACAGGAACACTGAAGCTTTCTTT.

CDR3 nucleotides: TGTGCCAGCAGCCACCCCCGGGCAGGGGGGGATGTGAATGAGCAGTTCTTC. Its protein product is CASSHPRAGGDVNEQFF. This chain joins TRBV7-3 and TRBJ2-1; D assignment may be TRBD1 or TRBD2 (7 bases each). This CDR3 has 17 residues. V lost 5 bases to trimming and J lost 7 bases, with 24 bases between them. The germline V gene has CDR1 SGHTA and CDR2 FQGTGA.

The chain couples TRBV6-5 to TRBJ2-3; 9 nucleotides line up with TRBD1. Unmatched junction bases numbered 6, after V lost 7 bases and J lost 4 bases. The CDR3 is 14 amino acids. The germline CDR1 and CDR2 sequences are MNHEY and SVGAGI. The DNA for the CDR3 is TGTGCCAGCACCCCGGGACAGGGTGCAGATACGCAGTATTTT. Translated: CASTPGQGADTQYF.

V gene TRBV7-9 combines with J gene TRBJ1-1; D may be TRBD1 (6 bases). Per germline, CDR1 SEHNR and CDR2 FQNEAQ (reference sequence). The V end was cut by 7 bases, the J end by 7 bases, with 19 bases between. The CDR3 has 14 amino acids. CDR3 region: CASKLTGNLGEAFF. The CDR3 nucleotides read TGTGCCAGCAAGCTAACAGGGAATCTAGGTGAAGCTTTCTTT.

The chain joins TRBV7-3 to TRBJ2-7, with 11 bases that match TRBD1. Losses at the gene ends were 5 bases for V and 4 bases for J; bases not matched to a gene: 7. Germline lookup yields CDR1 SGHTA and CDR2 FQGTGA. The CDR3 sequence is 15 residues long. The CDR3 protein is CASSPTGTGGYEQYF. The CDR3, as DNA: TGTGCCAGCAGCCCCACCGGGACAGGGGGGTACGAGCAGTACTTC.

The V and J genes are TRBV4-1 and TRBJ2-7; D not resolved. Looked up from germline, CDR1 is MGHRA and CDR2 is YSYEKL. Trimming cost V 4 bases and J 5 bases, with 12 bases left between them. This CDR3 comprises 13 residues. As DNA, the CDR3 is TGCGCCAGCAGCCCGAAACCTCTCCACGAGCAGTACTTC. As protein: CASSPKPLHEQYF.

This chain links TRBV28 with TRBJ1-5; unclear D gene. Trimming stripped 7 bases from V and 6 bases from J, with 10 bases between. CDR3 length: 12 amino acids. Germline CDR1 is MDHEN and CDR2 is SYDVKM. CDR3 residues: CASTQSLQPQHF. DNA for the CDR3: TGTGCCAGCACCCAGAGCCTTCAGCCCCAGCATTTT.

About this clone itself: The sample carries other DNA sequences with the same CDR3. The rearrangement uses TRBV5-1 and TRBJ2-2; D is ambiguous. CDR1 is SGHRS, CDR2 YFSETQ, per germline. The CDR3 has 12 residues. Trimming shortened V by 4 bases and J by 6 bases, and 7 bases separated the two germline ends. This CDR3 reads CASSLGSGELFF. As DNA, the CDR3 is TGCGCCAGCAGCCTGGGCTCCGGGGAGCTGTTTTTT.

This chain uses TRBV11-3 with TRBJ2-1; no definite D call. V dropped 0 bases and J dropped 0 bases, with 6 bases sitting between them. Germline V lookup: CDR1 SGHNT, CDR2 YENEEA. CDR3 size: 15 residues. CDR3 DNA sequence: TGTGCCAGCAGCTTAGAGGGAACCTCCTACAATGAGCAGTTCTTC. Translation gives CASSLEGTSYNEQFF.

This chain joins TRBV9 and TRBJ1-2, with D possibly matching TRBD1 (6 bases). V lost 2 bases and J lost 8, with 16 bases in between. The CDR3 is 14 residues long. CDR1 SGDLS and CDR2 YYNGEE come from the germline V gene. CDR3 nucleotide sequence: TGTGCCAGCAGCGTGATGGGGGCAAACGAAGGCTACACCTTC. This codes for CASSVMGANEGYTF.

The rearrangement links TRBV2 to TRBJ1-4; 8 nucleotides line up with TRBD1. This CDR3 is 14 amino acids long. Trimming removed 5 bases from V and 5 bases from J; junction bases left unmatched: 4. Germline V gene sequence: CDR1 SNHLY, CDR2 FYNNEI. The CDR3 DNA is TGTGCCAGCAGTCCCAGGGGGCGGAATGAAAAACTGTTTTTT. Translated: CASSPRGRNEKLFF.

The sample holds one count of this clone. This chain joins TRBV11-3 and TRBJ1-5, with D tentatively TRBD1 (6 bases). The CDR3 totals 13 residues. CDR1 and CDR2 (germline): SGHNT, YENEEA. The germline V and J ends were trimmed by 3 bases and 7 bases, with 10 bases remaining between them. This CDR3 is CASSLGARQPQHF. The CDR3 nucleotides read TGTGCCAGCAGCTTGGGGGCGCGACAGCCCCAGCATTTT.

This clone was recorded once. V is TRBV7-9 and J is TRBJ1-4, with D maybe TRBD1 (6 bases). Trimming stripped 0 bases from V and 2 bases from J, with 10 bases between. Germline V gene sequence: CDR1 SEHNR, CDR2 FQNEAQ (reference sequence). The CDR3 loop spans 16 amino acids. CDR3 loop: CASSLAQGFTNEKLFF. The DNA for the CDR3 is TGTGCCAGCAGCTTAGCGCAGGGGTTTACTAATGAAAAACTGTTTTTT.

This clone appeared a single time. The rearrangement links TRBV27 to TRBJ1-1; D may be TRBD1 (5 bases). This CDR3 is built from 15 residues. Germline lookup yields CDR1 MNHEY and CDR2 SMNVEV (reference sequence). V was clipped by 2 bases and J by 6 bases, with 16 bases between them. CDR3 protein: CASSLGGIPGAEAFF. The CDR3 DNA reads as TGTGCCAGCAGTTTAGGGGGGATCCCGGGCGCTGAAGCTTTCTTT.

V and J are TRBV11-3 and TRBJ2-1; D is unresolved. With 3 bases removed from V and 2 bases from J, the gap between germline ends came to 8 bases. Per the germline V gene, CDR1 is SGHNT and CDR2 is YENEEA. This CDR3 comprises 14 residues. The CDR3 coding sequence is TGTGCCAGCAGCTTCGGCGACGCCTACAATGAGCAGTTCTTC. This gives the protein CASSFGDAYNEQFF.

CDR3 loop: CASSSAIGPEQYF. As DNA, the CDR3 is TGTGCCAGCAGCTCCGCGATAGGGCCCGAGCAGTACTTC. This chain joins TRBV13 and TRBJ2-5; no clear D gene. TRBJ2-7 explains the end of the DNA better; the J call may be wrong. This CDR3 comprises 13 residues. Germline CDR1 and CDR2: PRHDT and FYEKMQ (reference sequence).